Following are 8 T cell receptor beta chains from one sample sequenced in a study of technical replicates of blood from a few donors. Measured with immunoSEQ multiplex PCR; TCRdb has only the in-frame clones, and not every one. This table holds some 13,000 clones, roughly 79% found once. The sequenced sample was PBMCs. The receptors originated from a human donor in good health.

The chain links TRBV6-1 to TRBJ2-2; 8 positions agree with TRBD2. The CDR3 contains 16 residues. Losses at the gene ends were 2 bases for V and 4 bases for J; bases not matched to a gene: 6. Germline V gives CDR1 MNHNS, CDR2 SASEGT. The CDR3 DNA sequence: TGTGCCAGCAGTGAATGGAGCGGGAGAAGCACCGGGGAGCTGTTTTTT. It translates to CASSEWSGRSTGELFF.

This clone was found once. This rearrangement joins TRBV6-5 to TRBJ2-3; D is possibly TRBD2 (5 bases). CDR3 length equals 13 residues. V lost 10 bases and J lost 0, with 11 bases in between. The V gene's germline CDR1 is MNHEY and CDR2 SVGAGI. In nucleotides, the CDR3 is TGTGCCACCTCGGCGGGTAGCACAGATACGCAGTATTTT. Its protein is CATSAGSTDTQYF.

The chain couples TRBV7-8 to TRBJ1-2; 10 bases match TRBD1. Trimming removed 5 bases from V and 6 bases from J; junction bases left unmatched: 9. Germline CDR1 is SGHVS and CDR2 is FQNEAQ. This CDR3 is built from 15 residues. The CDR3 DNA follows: TGTGCCAGCAGCCCGGAGACAGGGGGCTGGAATGGCTACACCTTC. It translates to CASSPETGGWNGYTF.

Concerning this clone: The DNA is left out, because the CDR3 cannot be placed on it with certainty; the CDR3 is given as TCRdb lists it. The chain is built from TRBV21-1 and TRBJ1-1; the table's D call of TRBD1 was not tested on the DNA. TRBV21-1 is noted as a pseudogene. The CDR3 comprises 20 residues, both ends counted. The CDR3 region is CASSKTLKWGQGAVGSEAFF.

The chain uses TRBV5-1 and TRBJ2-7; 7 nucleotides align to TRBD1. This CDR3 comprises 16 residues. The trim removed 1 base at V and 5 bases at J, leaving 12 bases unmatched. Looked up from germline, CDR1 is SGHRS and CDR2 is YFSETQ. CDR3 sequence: CASSLNRQGNTHEQYF. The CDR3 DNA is TGCGCCAGCAGCTTGAATAGACAGGGTAATACGCACGAGCAGTACTTC.

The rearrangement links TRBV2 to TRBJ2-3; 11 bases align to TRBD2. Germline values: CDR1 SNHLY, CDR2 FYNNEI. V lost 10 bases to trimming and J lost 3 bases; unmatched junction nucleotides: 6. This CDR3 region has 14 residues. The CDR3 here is CATIAGGPTDTQYF. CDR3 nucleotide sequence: TGTGCCACCATAGCGGGAGGGCCGACAGATACGCAGTATTTT.

The CDR3, as DNA: TGTGCCAGCTCGGGTATCGATGAAAAACTGTTTTTT. It specifies CASSGIDEKLFF. The V call is TRBV2, the J call TRBJ1-4; D gene ambiguous. Deletions cut 8 bases from V and 6 bases from J, with 10 bases between. From germline, CDR1 is SNHLY and CDR2 FYNNEI. The CDR3 length is 12 residues.

The DNA for the CDR3 is TGTGCCAGCAGCCAGGCCGGACAGGGGGTCATCAATGAGCAGTTCTTC. It translates to CASSQAGQGVINEQFF. This chain uses TRBV4-2 with TRBJ2-1; 10 bases match TRBD1. Per germline, CDR1 LGHNA and CDR2 YNFKEQ. The CDR3 has 16 amino acids. Trimming took 3 bases from V and 6 from J; bases not matched to a gene: 8.